The rows below give T cell receptor beta chains drawn from one sample of a study of blood T cells in healthy people across ages. MiXCR, applied by TCRdb to the 5' RACE reads, yields one record per CDR3 protein. Of roughly 730,000 distinct CDR3 sequences in the sample, 56% were seen once. Sequenced sample: blood. The origin of the receptors is a man in his forties or fifties in good health. Both conserved end residues are part of each CDR3. The D gene is left open where the match is weak. Size tells how often a clone was seen (once, few, many) or the class of an expanded clone, and some rows leave it out.

16	TRBV7-8	.	TRBJ2-5	.	TGTGCCAGCAGCTTAGGTCTCGAGGGCATCCAAGAGACCCAGTACTTC	CASSLGLEGIQETQYF
16	TRBV14	TRBD1	TRBJ2-4	.	TGTGCCAGCAGCCACGGGACCCGGGACAGGAGTTATGAGCAGTACTTC	CASSHGTRDRSYEQYF
14	TRBV7-7	.	TRBJ2-5	.	TGTGCTAGCAGCTTAGTTGGGGAGAAAGAGACCCAGTACTTC	CASSLVGEKETQYF
15	TRBV6-4	.	TRBJ2-2	.	TGTGCCAGCAGTGACGAAGGGGGAAACACCGGGGAGCTGTTTTTT	CASSDEGGNTGELFF
14	TRBV29-1	TRBD1	TRBJ2-1	many	TGCAGCGTTGAAGACAGGGGGCGGGCCAATGAGCAGTTCTTC	CSVEDRGRANEQFF
15	TRBV29-1	.	TRBJ2-1	.	TGCAGCGTTGAAGGTCGATCGGAGGGGGCAGATGAGCAGTTCTTC	CSVEGRSEGADEQFF
13	TRBV20-1	TRBD2	TRBJ2-1	many	TGCAGTGCTGCAGCGGGGGGGATCGATGAGCAGTTCTTC	CSAAAGGIDEQFF
16	TRBV5-1	TRBD1	TRBJ2-3	.	TGCGCCAGCAGCCAAGGGACAGGGATAGTCACAGATACGCAGTATTTT	CASSQGTGIVTDTQYF
18	TRBV15	TRBD2	TRBJ2-1	.	TGTGCCACCAGCAGAGGGAGGATGGCTAGCGGGATTAACAATGAGCAGTTCTTC	CATSRGRMASGINNEQFF
16	TRBV20-1	.	TRBJ1-4	.	TGCAGTGCAAAGACAGACCCTCACAACTATAATGAAAAACTGTTTTTT	CSAKTDPHNYNEKLFF
12	TRBV11-2	TRBD1	TRBJ1-1	once	TGTGCCAGCAGCTTACGGGACAGCCAAGCTTTCTTT	CASSLRDSQAFF
16	TRBV6-2/TRBV6-3	.	TRBJ1-2	.	TGTGCCAGCAGTTACTCGGCGGGTGGAGTTCTCTATGGCTACACCTTC	CASSYSAGGVLYGYTF
16	TRBV5-6	TRBD2	TRBJ2-7	.	TGTGCCAGCAGCTTGGGTTTCGGTCTAGCGGGAGCTGTGCAGTACTTC	CASSLGFGLAGAVQYF
15	TRBV29-1	.	TRBJ2-7	.	TGCAGCGTTGGCGGGTGGGGATTAAGCTCCTACGAGCAGTACTTC	CSVGGWGLSSYEQYF
15	TRBV6-4	TRBD1	TRBJ2-3	.	TGTGCCAGCAGTGAGACAGGGGGAGGCACAGATACGCAGTATTTT	CASSETGGGTDTQYF
13	TRBV6-2/TRBV6-3	.	TRBJ2-5	.	TGTGCCAGCAGTTACTCGGTGGTGGAGACCCAGTACTTC	CASSYSVVETQYF
14	TRBV12-3/TRBV12-4	.	TRBJ2-6	few	TGTGCCAGCAGTGCTCTGGCCGGGGCCAACGTCCTGACTTTC	CASSALAGANVLTF
15	TRBV29-1	TRBD2	TRBJ2-3	.	TGCAGCGCAAAGACTAGCGGGAGCGGGACAGATACGCAGTATTTT	CSAKTSGSGTDTQYF
15	TRBV25-1	.	TRBJ1-2	.	TGTGCCAGCAGTGAATATAGCCAATCTACAGGGCGCTACACCTTC	CASSEYSQSTGRYTF
18	TRBV30	.	TRBJ1-6	.	TGTGCCTGGAGTTCAGGGTTACAAACGGGCTCCTATAATTCACCCCTCCACTTT	CAWSSGLQTGSYNSPLHF